These 28 T cell receptor beta chains originate from one sample sequenced in a study of T-cell memory formation after mild COVID-19. TCRdb recomputed calls from the 5' RACE reads with MiXCR, one row per CDR3 protein. The sample includes approximately 170,000 distinct CDR3 sequences, approximately 13% seen only once; the top ten take 2.5% to 3.5%. The specimen was PBMCs or a T cell subset sorted from them (not recorded which). The receptors here all came from a man aged 18 to 35 who had mild COVID-19 (a few samples of this study predate the infection). Cell type and time point are not known.

Only a few counts were recorded for this clonotype. V usage is TRBV6-2 or TRBV6-3 and J usage is TRBJ1-5; 7 nucleotides agree with TRBD1. Trimming at V came to 2 bases and at J to 4 bases, leaving 5 bases not matched to a gene. This CDR3 spans 15 amino acids. CDR1 and CDR2 (germline): MNHEY, SVGEGT. The CDR3, as DNA: TGTGCCAGCAGTTACGGTGGGACAGTAAATCAGCCCCAGCATTTT. It codes for CASSYGGTVNQPQHF.

This chain connects TRBV5-4 to TRBJ2-2, with D possibly TRBD1 on 5 matching bases. The germline CDR1 and CDR2 sequences are SGHNT and YYREEE (reference sequence). Between the trimmed V and J ends, which lost 0 bases and 4 bases, there was a span of 10 bases. The CDR3 runs 15 residues. CDR3 nucleotides: TGTGCCAGCAGCTTGGCCAAGGGGTCCACCGGGGAGCTGTTTTTT. Its translation is CASSLAKGSTGELFF.

CDR3 protein: CASSYQGQNTGELFF. Written as DNA, the CDR3 is TGTGCCAGCAGTTACCAGGGACAAAACACCGGGGAGCTGTTTTTT. The chain couples TRBV6-5 to TRBJ2-2, with D maybe TRBD1 (6 bases). Trimming took off 2 bases at V and 2 bases at J, with 9 bases between the two ends. The CDR3 contains 15 residues. Germline CDR1 MNHEY, CDR2 SVGAGI.

In this sample, this clonotype turned up a few times. The chain combines TRBV20-1 with TRBJ1-6; no clear D gene. From germline, CDR1 is DFQATT and CDR2 SNEGSKA (reference sequence). This CDR3 region has 13 residues. Trimming removed 3 bases from V and 8 bases from J, with 11 bases in between. CDR3 region: CSAREDGYSPLHF. For the CDR3, the DNA is TGCAGTGCTAGGGAGGACGGGTATTCACCCCTCCACTTT.

This clonotype was found a few times. This chain joins TRBV7-2 and TRBJ1-1, with D tentatively TRBD1 (6 bases). CDR1 is SGHTA, CDR2 FQGNSA, per germline. This CDR3 is 15 amino acids long. The V and J ends lost 4 bases and 4 bases respectively, with 16 bases between them. CDR3 sequence reads: CASSYTGGRVTEAFF. The DNA for the CDR3 is TGTGCCAGCAGCTATACTGGGGGGCGGGTCACTGAAGCTTTCTTT.

This rearrangement joins TRBV5-6 to TRBJ2-1; 11 nucleotides line up with TRBD2. Germline CDR1 is SGHDT and CDR2 is YYEEEE. The CDR3 is 16 residues long. The ends lost 0 bases at V and 3 bases at J; junction bases unmatched: 2. Here the CDR3 reads CASSLGTSGYYNEQFF. Written as DNA, the CDR3 is TGTGCCAGCAGCTTGGGGACTAGCGGGTACTACAATGAGCAGTTCTTC. Drawing the rest from reference TRBV5-6 and TRBJ2-1, the complete variable domain is DAGVTQSPTHLIKTRGQQVTLRCSPKSGHDTVSWYQQALGQGPQFIFQYYEEEERQRGNFPDRFSGHQFPNYSSELNVNALLLGDSALYLCASSLGTSGYYNEQFFGPGTRLTVL.

J is TRBJ2-7 and V is TRBV7-2; the match to TRBD2 covers 8 bases. The germline V gene has CDR1 SGHTA and CDR2 FQGNSA. This CDR3 contains 17 residues. The V gene end was trimmed by 5 bases and the J gene end by 2 bases; junction bases not matched to a gene: 14. CDR3 sequence reads: CASSTRGSGGLTYEQYF. The DNA of the CDR3 is TGTGCCAGCAGCACCCGGGGAAGCGGGGGACTAACCTACGAGCAGTACTTC.

This clonotype was seen a few times. The chain recombines TRBV20-1 with TRBJ2-2, with D possibly matching TRBD2 (5 bases). Germline V gene sequence: CDR1 DFQATT, CDR2 SNEGSKA (reference sequence). The CDR3 runs 13 residues. V was trimmed by 3 bases and J by 6 bases, leaving 11 bases between them. DNA for the CDR3: TGCAGTGCTAGTGCCCGGGGAGCCGGGGAGCTGTTTTTT. Amino acid sequence: CSASARGAGELFF.

This clonotype turned up a few times. This sequence joins TRBV20-1 and TRBJ2-5; TRBD2 matches 11 bases. Trimming cost V 3 bases and J 1 base; bases outside gene matches: 1. The CDR3 is 14 amino acids. In germline, CDR1 is DFQATT, CDR2 SNEGSKA (reference sequence). In DNA form, the CDR3 reads TGCAGTGCTAGGGGGACTAGCGGCCAAGAGACCCAGTACTTC. It codes for CSARGTSGQETQYF.

This clonotype has more than one count but fewer than ten. The chain joins TRBV6-6 to TRBJ2-1; D is unresolved. The CDR3 is 15 amino acids. The V gene's germline CDR1 is MNHNY and CDR2 SVGAGI (reference sequence). The V and J ends lost 0 bases and 6 bases respectively, with 12 bases between them. DNA of the CDR3: TGTGCCAGCAGTTACTCGGGCGCCAGGTCCAATGAGCAGTTCTTC. This encodes CASSYSGARSNEQFF.

The gene calls are TRBV6-2 or TRBV6-3 and TRBJ1-1; D is ambiguous. CDR1 is MNHEY and CDR2 is SVGEGT in the germline V gene. The CDR3 is 11 amino acids. V was trimmed by 6 bases and J by 11 bases, leaving 13 bases between them. CDR3 bases: TGTGCCAGCAGCCCGAGTGGATGGGCTTTCTTT. Its translation is CASSPSGWAFF.

This clonotype was seen a handful of times. The chain has TRBV29-1 and TRBJ2-1; TRBD2 is a possible D gene (7 bases). Per the germline V gene, CDR1 is SQVTM and CDR2 is ANQGSEA. Trimming took 7 bases from V and 4 from J, leaving 23 bases between them. The length of the CDR3 is 16 residues. CDR3 sequence: CSAPGRGGSSYNEQFF. For the CDR3, the DNA is TGCAGCGCCCCGGGGAGGGGGGGGTCGTCATACAATGAGCAGTTCTTC.

This clonotype was recorded a few times. The chain is built from TRBV2 and TRBJ2-7; no clear D gene. The germline gives CDR1 SNHLY, CDR2 FYNNEI. V lost 6 bases, J lost 1 base, and 10 bases lay in between. The CDR3 totals 13 residues. CDR3 sequence: CASRQELSYEQYF. The DNA of the CDR3 is TGTGCCAGCAGGCAGGAACTATCCTACGAGCAGTACTTC. The full variable domain, completed using reference TRBV2 and TRBJ2-7, is EPEVTQTPSHQVTQMGQEVILRCVPISNHLYFYWYRQILGQKVEFLVSFYNNEISEKSEIFDDQFSVERPDGSNFTLKIRSTKLEDSAMYFCASRQELSYEQYFGPGTRLTVT.

The sample holds a few counts of this clonotype. The CDR3, as DNA: TGTGCCAGCAGCCCGCCAATGGCCGGCACTGAAGCTTTCTTT. This encodes CASSPPMAGTEAFF. The chain employs TRBV7-2 and TRBJ1-1; unclear D gene. The CDR3 extends over 14 amino acids. Germline assignment: CDR1 SGHTA and CDR2 FQGNSA. V was trimmed by 5 bases and J by 4 bases, leaving 14 bases between them.

The V and J genes are TRBV29-1 and TRBJ2-7; 10 positions agree with TRBD1. The CDR3 sequence is 12 residues long. With 3 bases clipped from V and 7 bases from J, the junction kept 3 bases outside the gene matches. Germline CDR1 reads SQVTM; CDR2 reads ANQGSEA. This chain's CDR3 is CSVETGGVEQYF. Written as DNA, the CDR3 is TGCAGCGTTGAGACAGGGGGCGTTGAGCAGTACTTC.

Ten or more counts support this clonotype. This chain joins TRBV10-3 and TRBJ2-5, with D perhaps TRBD1 (6 bases). Germline assignment: CDR1 ENHRY and CDR2 SYGVKD. V was trimmed by 3 bases and J by 0 bases, leaving 11 bases between them. The CDR3 covers 15 residues. The CDR3 bases are TGTGCCATCAGTGATTCCAGGACAGACCAAGAGACCCAGTACTTC. It yields the protein CAISDSRTDQETQYF.

This clonotype was seen a few times. The chain joins TRBV7-3 to TRBJ2-3, with D possibly matching TRBD2 (7 bases). V lost 3 bases and J 0 bases, leaving 13 bases between the germline ends. Germline V gives CDR1 SGHTA, CDR2 FQGTGA. CDR3 length equals 16 residues. The CDR3 reads CASSFRGGPSTDTQYF. The CDR3 coding sequence is TGTGCCAGCAGCTTCCGCGGGGGCCCTAGCACAGATACGCAGTATTTT.

In this sample, this clonotype turned up a few times. This chain links TRBV7-3 with TRBJ1-1, with D possibly TRBD1 on 5 matching bases. Trimming stripped 5 bases from V and 4 bases from J, with 14 bases between. Germline CDR1 SGHTA, CDR2 FQGTGA. CDR3 length equals 14 residues. Here the CDR3 DNA reads TGTGCCAGCAGCGCCGTCGTGGGGGGCACTGAAGCTTTCTTT. Its protein is CASSAVVGGTEAFF.

This clonotype showed up many times. The chain is built from TRBV23-1 and TRBJ2-1; weak D call: TRBD2 (5 bases). TRBV23-1 is an ORF, and what it does is uncertain. The CDR3 loop spans 17 amino acids. V shed 0 bases and J shed 5 bases, with 17 bases lying between them. The CDR3 loop is CASSQSPEDCPHNEQFF. The CDR3 DNA reads as TGCGCCAGCAGTCAATCCCCGGAGGATTGCCCCCACAATGAGCAGTTCTTC.

The rearrangement uses TRBV6-6 and TRBJ1-6; 10 bases are a match to TRBD1. Unmatched junction bases numbered 4, after V lost 6 bases and J lost 8 bases. The germline CDR1 and CDR2 sequences are MNHNY and SVGAGI (reference sequence). The CDR3 is 14 residues long. CDR3 residues: CASRPGTGDSPLHF. The CDR3 coding sequence is TGTGCCAGCAGACCCGGGACAGGGGATTCACCCCTCCACTTT.

The rearrangement uses TRBV10-1 and TRBJ2-3; D not resolved. Germline V CDR1 and CDR2: WNHNN, SYGVQD (reference sequence). V shed 4 bases and J shed 0 bases, with 8 bases lying between them. The CDR3 consists of 14 residues. CDR3 sequence reads: CASSAQTSTDTQYF. CDR3 sequence (DNA): TGCGCCAGCAGTGCCCAGACTAGCACAGATACGCAGTATTTT.

In this sample, this clonotype turned up a few times. The V call is TRBV9, the J call TRBJ2-7, with 9 bases lining up with TRBD2. There are 15 residues in the CDR3. Trimming cost V 0 bases and J 3 bases; bases outside gene matches: 4. Germline loops: CDR1 SGDLS, CDR2 YYNGEE. CDR3 amino acids: CASSVGLAGLYEQYF. The CDR3 DNA follows: TGTGCCAGCAGCGTAGGTCTAGCGGGGCTCTACGAGCAGTACTTC.

V usage is TRBV29-1 and J usage is TRBJ1-1; no clear D. CDR3 length equals 12 residues. The V and J ends lost 4 bases and 1 base respectively, with 7 bases between them. The germline V gene has CDR1 SQVTM and CDR2 ANQGSEA. CDR3 sequence reads: CSVAFPNTEAFF. CDR3 DNA sequence: TGCAGCGTTGCATTCCCGAACACTGAAGCTTTCTTT.

This clonotype was counted between two and nine times. CDR3 coding DNA: TGTGCCAGCAGCTTGGCCAATTCAGATACGCAGTATTTT. The encoded protein is CASSLANSDTQYF. J is TRBJ2-3 and V is TRBV5-6; D is uncertain. Germline-derived CDR1 and CDR2 are SGHDT and YYEEEE. CDR3 length: 13 amino acids. Trimming stripped 0 bases from V and 4 bases from J, with 6 bases between. The full variable domain, its missing parts supplied by reference TRBV5-6 and TRBJ2-3, is DAGVTQSPTHLIKTRGQQVTLRCSPKSGHDTVSWYQQALGQGPQFIFQYYEEEERQRGNFPDRFSGHQFPNYSSELNVNALLLGDSALYLCASSLANSDTQYFGPGTRLTVL.

This clonotype turned up a few times. This chain joins TRBV20-1 and TRBJ1-2; TRBD1 agrees at 12 bases. Trimming cost V 4 bases and J 0 bases; bases outside gene matches: 3. Per the germline V gene, CDR1 is DFQATT and CDR2 is SNEGSKA (reference sequence). This CDR3 spans 15 amino acids. In DNA, the CDR3 is TGCAGTGCTACGGGACAGGGGGCCTCTAACTATGGCTACACCTTC. Translated, it gives CSATGQGASNYGYTF.

The CDR3 loop reads CASSATSGGAGETQYF. DNA for the CDR3: TGTGCCAGCAGCGCGACTAGCGGGGGGGCCGGAGAGACCCAGTACTTC. The chain recombines TRBV9 with TRBJ2-5; the match to TRBD2 covers 14 bases. The CDR3 is made up of 16 amino acids. After removal of 3 bases from V and 4 bases from J, the junction contained 5 bases not matched to a gene. Looked up from germline, CDR1 is SGDLS and CDR2 is YYNGEE.

This clonotype was found many times. The chain is built from TRBV18 and TRBJ2-6; the D gene is possibly TRBD1 (5 bases). The CDR3 spans 18 residues. The germline V gene has CDR1 KGHSH and CDR2 LQKENI. Deletions cut 3 bases from V and 0 bases from J, with 15 bases between. CDR3 sequence reads: CASSPQWGGNSGANVLTF. CDR3 coding DNA: TGTGCCAGCTCACCCCAGTGGGGCGGAAACTCTGGGGCCAACGTCCTGACTTTC.

Ten or more counts support this clonotype. The V gene is TRBV5-1, the J gene TRBJ1-2, with D possibly matching TRBD1 (6 bases). CDR1 SGHRS and CDR2 YFSETQ come from the germline V gene. The length of the CDR3 is 14 residues. V shed 7 bases and J shed 2 bases, with 15 bases lying between them. As DNA, the CDR3 is TGCGCCAGCGGGTCAGGGGATCGCAACTATGGCTACACCTTC. Protein sequence: CASGSGDRNYGYTF.